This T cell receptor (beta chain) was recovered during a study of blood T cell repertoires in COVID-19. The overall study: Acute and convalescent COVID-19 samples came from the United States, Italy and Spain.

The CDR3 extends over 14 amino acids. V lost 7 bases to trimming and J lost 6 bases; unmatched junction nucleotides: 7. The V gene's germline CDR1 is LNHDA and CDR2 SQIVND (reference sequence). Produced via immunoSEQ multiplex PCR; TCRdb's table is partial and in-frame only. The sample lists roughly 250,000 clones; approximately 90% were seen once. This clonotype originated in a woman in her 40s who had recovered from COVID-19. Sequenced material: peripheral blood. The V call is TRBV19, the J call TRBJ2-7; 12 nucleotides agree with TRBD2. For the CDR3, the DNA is TGTGCCAGTATTTCGACTAGCGGGAGTTCCGAGCAGTACTTC. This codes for CASISTSGSSEQYF.